This T cell receptor beta chain originates from a study of memory CD4+ T cells and cytomegalovirus serostatus. Overall study results and limits: CMV serostatus prediction reached median AUC approximately 0.96, or 0.89 with US-trained model.

On this clone itself: Its antigen is unknown.

Profiled with immunoSEQ multiplex PCR; TCRdb holds only in-frame clones, not every one. The sample contains 45,000 to 55,000 clones, around 78% of which appear only once. The sort gate was single viable CD3+CD4+CD8-CD45RO+ cells for memory CD4+ T cells. Total CD4+ T cells were enriched by CD4 positive selection. The TCR was taken from an adult in good health and CMV-seronegative. Sample: memory CD4+ T cells from blood.

The DNA for the CDR3 is TGTGCCAGTAGTATGGGACCGGGGTTCCCCTACGAGCAGTACTTC. Amino acids: CASSMGPGFPYEQYF. The chain joins TRBV19 to TRBJ2-7, with D tentatively TRBD1 or TRBD2 (5 bases each). The germline CDR1 and CDR2 sequences are LNHDA and SQIVND (reference sequence). Trimming cost V 3 bases and J 2 bases, with 14 bases left between them. This CDR3 contains 15 residues.